A selection of T cell receptor beta chains follows, all from one sample in a study of Ad26.COV2.S vaccination and SARS-CoV-2 variants. Here immunoSEQ multiplex PCR was the method, and the copy in TCRdb shows in-frame clones only, minus some. The table records about 350,000 clones, approximately 84% of them present only once. The sequencing used peripheral blood, collected in a trial of Ad26.COV2.S vaccine versus placebo. The origin of the receptors is a person between 18 and 65 years old who received the Ad26.COV2.S COVID-19 vaccine or a placebo. CDR3s include the opening cysteine and the closing phenylalanine or tryptophan. D genes are given only for firm matches. Clone size appears in some rows only: once, few, many, or a class for an expanded clone.

CDR3 protein	CDR3 DNA	clone size	D gene	J gene	V gene
CASRLGDRAYEQYF	TGTGCAAGTCGCTTGGGGGACAGGGCTTACGAGCAGTACTTC	once	NA	TRBJ2-7	TRBV12-2
CASSQRQGAGYTF	TGTGCCAGCAGCCAACGACAGGGGGCTGGCTACACCTTC	once	TRBD1	TRBJ1-2	TRBV3-1/TRBV3-2
CASSNEGRKSQPQHF	TGTGCCAGTAGTAATGAGGGTCGGAAGAGTCAGCCCCAGCATTTT	once	NA	TRBJ1-5	TRBV19
CASSLGLGGGSSYEQYF	TGTGCCAGCAGCTTAGGGCTTGGCGGGGGGAGCTCCTACGAGCAGTACTTC	NA	TRBD2	TRBJ2-7	TRBV7-2
CASSEGQHGYPRF	TGTGCCAGCAGCGAAGGACAGCACGGATATCCCCGCTTC	NA	NA	TRBJ1-2	TRBV7-2
CASSQDSGGRIGADTQYF	TGCGCCAGCAGCCAAGATAGCGGGGGTCGGATTGGCGCAGATACGCAGTATTTT	NA	TRBD2	TRBJ2-3	TRBV4-3
CASTKGNSYYEQYF	TGTGCCAGCACCAAGGGGAACTCCTATTACGAGCAGTACTTC	NA	NA	TRBJ2-7	TRBV7-2
CASSQQSNTGELFF	TGTGCCAGCAGCCAACAATCGAACACCGGGGAGCTGTTTTTT	NA	NA	TRBJ2-2	TRBV7-6
CASSLIAGRVTDTQYF	TGTGCCAGCAGTTTAATAGCGGGGCGAGTGACAGATACGCAGTATTTT	NA	TRBD2	TRBJ2-3	TRBV6-2/TRBV6-3
CASSLSSGEETQYF	TGCGCCAGCAGCTTGTCTAGCGGGGAGGAGACCCAGTACTTC	NA	TRBD2	TRBJ2-5	TRBV5-1
CATSSPDSYEQYF	TGTGCCACCAGCAGCCCTGACAGCTACGAGCAGTACTTC	NA	NA	TRBJ2-7	TRBV15
CASSPLAGEPGELFF	TGTGCCAGCAGCCCCTTAGCGGGAGAGCCCGGGGAGCTGTTTTTT	NA	TRBD2	TRBJ2-2	TRBV6-5
CASNQAPSYEQYF	TGTGCCAGTAACCAGGCGCCTTCCTACGAGCAGTACTTC	NA	NA	TRBJ2-7	TRBV7-9
CASSVSGQGQETQYF	TGTGCCAGCAGCGTAAGTGGTCAGGGACAAGAGACCCAGTACTTC	NA	NA	TRBJ2-5	TRBV9
CASSQDLASGRYNEQFF	TGCGCCAGCAGCCAAGATCTGGCTAGCGGACGTTACAATGAGCAGTTCTTC	NA	TRBD2	TRBJ2-1	TRBV4-3
CASSQDRGGSEGNEQFF	TGCGCCAGCAGCCAAGATAGGGGCGGGAGTGAAGGCAATGAGCAGTTCTTC	NA	TRBD2	TRBJ2-1	TRBV4-3
CASRKGGVSSSSGANVLTF	TGTGCCAGTCGCAAAGGGGGCGTCTCCTCGAGCTCTGGGGCCAACGTCCTGACTTTC	NA	TRBD1	TRBJ2-6	TRBV19
CASSPLDRGQETQYF	TGCGCCAGCAGCCCCCTCGACCGGGGCCAAGAGACCCAGTACTTC	NA	NA	TRBJ2-5	TRBV5-1
CASSPPPGQTYEQYF	TGCGCCAGCAGTCCACCACCGGGACAGACCTACGAGCAGTACTTC	NA	TRBD1	TRBJ2-7	TRBV23-1
CASSTGQTDTIYF	TGTGCCAGCAGCACCGGACAGACGGACACCATATATTTT	NA	NA	TRBJ1-3	TRBV13
CAISESRDGSYGYTF	TGTGCCATCAGTGAGTCAAGGGACGGAAGCTATGGCTACACCTTC	once	NA	TRBJ1-2	TRBV10-3
CASSRSGRVFTDTQYF	TGTGCCAGCAGCCGAAGCGGGAGGGTTTTCACAGATACGCAGTATTTT	NA	TRBD2	TRBJ2-3	TRBV7-8
CASSQGTRYSYNEQFF	TGCGCCAGCAGCCAAGGGACCCGTTACTCCTACAATGAGCAGTTCTTC	NA	NA	TRBJ2-1	TRBV4-1
CASSYRSGTGGLNQPQHF	TGTGCCAGCAGCTACCGATCCGGGACAGGGGGCTTGAATCAGCCCCAGCATTTT	once	TRBD1	TRBJ1-5	TRBV11-2
CASSQTGIPYEQYF	TGCGCCAGCAGCCAAACGGGTATCCCTTACGAGCAGTACTTC	NA	NA	TRBJ2-7	TRBV5-1
CASSRGNGQIPYEQYF	TGCGCCAGCAGCCGAGGCAATGGACAAATCCCTTACGAGCAGTACTTC	NA	NA	TRBJ2-7	TRBV4-1
CASSLGSGTNYGYTF	TGTGCCAGCAGCTTAGGGTCAGGGACGAACTATGGCTACACCTTC	NA	NA	TRBJ1-2	TRBV7-2
CASSPSTGLRSGANVLTF	TGCGCCAGCAGCCCCTCGACAGGGCTTCGTTCTGGGGCCAACGTCCTGACTTTC	NA	TRBD1	TRBJ2-6	TRBV5-1
CAWAIFSAARYGYTF	TGTGCCTGGGCTATTTTCTCGGCCGCGCGCTATGGCTACACCTTC	NA	NA	TRBJ1-2	TRBV30
CASRTGLASDTQYF	TGTGCCAGCAGAACTGGACTAGCATCAGATACGCAGTATTTT	NA	TRBD2	TRBJ2-3	TRBV9
CASSEWAGETQYF	TGCGCCAGCAGCGAATGGGCCGGGGAGACCCAGTACTTC	NA	NA	TRBJ2-5	TRBV10-2
CASSINRGYGYTF	TGTGCCAGTAGTATCAACAGGGGCTATGGCTACACCTTC	NA	TRBD1	TRBJ1-2	TRBV19
CALSIGGNTGELFF	TGTGCCTTATCGATAGGGGGTAACACCGGGGAGCTGTTTTTT	NA	NA	TRBJ2-2	TRBV30
CASSEFRGTSTDTQYF	TGTGCCAGCAGTGAATTCAGGGGAACTAGCACAGATACGCAGTATTTT	NA	NA	TRBJ2-3	TRBV25-1
CSVGTSGTDTQYF	TGCAGCGTGGGGACTAGCGGCACAGATACGCAGTATTTT	once	TRBD2	TRBJ2-3	TRBV29-1
CASRTTTGERYGYTF	TGTGCCAGCAGGACGACCACAGGGGAACGATATGGCTACACCTTC	NA	TRBD1	TRBJ1-2	TRBV6-5
CASSIFRDRQNTEAFF	TGTGCCAGTAGTATCTTCCGGGACAGGCAGAACACTGAAGCTTTCTTT	NA	TRBD1	TRBJ1-1	TRBV19
CASSPIGYNSPLHF	TGTGCCAGCAGCCCGATTGGGTATAATTCACCCCTCCACTTT	NA	NA	TRBJ1-6	TRBV27
CASSRTGGEGAFF	TGTGCCAGCAGCCGCACAGGGGGCGAGGGGGCTTTCTTT	NA	TRBD1	TRBJ1-1	TRBV3-1/TRBV3-2
CASSDDPRHGNTEAFF	TGCGCCAGCAGTGATGATCCTCGACACGGGAACACTGAAGCTTTCTTT	NA	NA	TRBJ1-1	TRBV10-1
CASSQEGGWYFNTEAFF	TGTGCCAGCAGCCAAGAGGGGGGCTGGTACTTTAACACTGAAGCTTTCTTT	NA	NA	TRBJ1-1	TRBV14
CASSIYEKGTAGELFF	TGTGCCAGCAGTATATACGAGAAAGGGACCGCCGGGGAGCTGTTTTTT	few	NA	TRBJ2-2	TRBV27
CASTLRVAGEAYNEQFF	TGTGCCAGCACCCTACGAGTAGCGGGGGAGGCCTACAATGAGCAGTTCTTC	NA	TRBD2	TRBJ2-1	TRBV2
CASSLARVETQYF	TGTGCCAGCAGTTTAGCAAGGGTAGAGACCCAGTACTTC	NA	NA	TRBJ2-5	TRBV12-3/TRBV12-4
CASSQGWGETQYF	TGTGCCAGCAGCCAAGGGTGGGGGGAGACCCAGTACTTC	NA	NA	TRBJ2-5	TRBV7-2
CASSFRATSYEQYF	TGTGCCAGCAGCTTTAGGGCTACCTCCTACGAGCAGTACTTC	NA	NA	TRBJ2-7	TRBV11-2
CASSSPGLAGDNEQFF	TGTGCCAGCAGTTCCCCGGGACTAGCGGGAGATAATGAGCAGTTCTTC	NA	TRBD2	TRBJ2-1	TRBV27
CASSLEAGRTTYNEQFF	TGTGCCAGCAGCTTAGAGGCGGGGCGGACTACTTACAATGAGCAGTTCTTC	few	NA	TRBJ2-1	TRBV7-9
CASRRLGGVYEQYF	TGTGCCAGCAGAAGATTGGGGGGAGTCTACGAGCAGTACTTC	NA	NA	TRBJ2-7	TRBV28
CASSAAGGPSTDTQYF	TGTGCCAGCAGCGCTGCGGGGGGGCCTAGCACAGATACGCAGTATTTT	NA	TRBD2	TRBJ2-3	TRBV5-4
CASSELLAGGALEQFF	TGTGCCAGCAGTGAATTGCTAGCGGGAGGTGCCCTTGAGCAGTTCTTC	NA	TRBD2	TRBJ2-1	TRBV25-1
CASSFRGRGTEAFF	TGCGCCAGCAGCTTCAGGGGGCGAGGGACTGAAGCTTTCTTT	NA	TRBD1	TRBJ1-1	TRBV5-1
CATSDRGSGRGGETQYF	TGTGCCACCAGTGATCGAGGTAGCGGGAGAGGGGGAGAGACCCAGTACTTC	NA	TRBD2	TRBJ2-5	TRBV24-1
CASSPGGSGNTIYF	TGTGCCAGTAGCCCCGGTGGCTCTGGAAACACCATATATTTT	NA	NA	TRBJ1-3	TRBV19
CASSGTSGRVGTGELFF	TGTGCCAGCAGCGGGACTAGCGGGAGAGTGGGCACCGGGGAGCTGTTTTTT	NA	TRBD2	TRBJ2-2	TRBV28
CASSQEETWDEQFF	TGCGCCAGCAGCCAAGAGGAGACTTGGGATGAGCAGTTCTTC	NA	NA	TRBJ2-1	TRBV4-1
CASKASPNTEAFF	TGTGCCTCGAAAGCCAGTCCGAACACTGAAGCTTTCTTT	NA	NA	TRBJ1-1	TRBV14
CASSLDLSQNLYF	TGTGCCAGCAGCTTAGACTTAAGCCAAAACCTGTACTTC	NA	NA	TRBJ2-5	TRBV7-8
CASSLSKGVPAYEQYF	TGTGCCAGCAGTTTATCGAAGGGGGTCCCCGCCTACGAGCAGTACTTC	once	NA	TRBJ2-7	TRBV27